These 30 T cell receptor beta chains were all obtained from the same sample, sequenced in a study of cytomegalovirus exposure and HLA in healthy donors. Use of 60 Vbeta and 13 Jbeta primers characterized the PCR. Assay: immunoSEQ multiplex PCR; the TCRdb copy retains only in-frame clones and omits some. The sample carries 95,000 to 130,000 clones, 80% to 85% recorded once. Sequenced input: PBMCs. These receptor sequences come from a woman in her twenties or thirties in good health and CMV-seronegative.

The V gene is TRBV5-1, the J gene TRBJ1-4; D not certain. This CDR3 contains 14 residues. Germline loops: CDR1 SGHRS, CDR2 YFSETQ. V lost 4 bases to trimming and J lost 8 bases, with 15 bases between them. CDR3 sequence: CASSNPGLSEKLFF. The CDR3 region has the DNA TGCGCCAGCAGCAACCCCGGACTATCCGAAAAACTGTTTTTT.

The CDR3 spells CASSSSGRVNYEQYF. As DNA, the CDR3 is TGTGCCAGCAGCTCCTCCGGGAGGGTAAACTACGAGCAGTACTTC. The chain recombines TRBV11-2 with TRBJ2-7; TRBD2 agrees at 8 bases. The V gene's germline CDR1 is SGHAT and CDR2 FQNNGV. CDR3 length: 15 amino acids. The trim removed 4 bases at V and 3 bases at J, leaving 8 bases unmatched.

V usage is TRBV6-5 and J usage is TRBJ1-4, with 7 bases that match TRBD1. The germline CDR1 and CDR2 sequences are MNHEY and SVGAGI. CDR3 length equals 15 residues. V was pared by 6 bases and J by 0 bases, with 4 bases of the junction left unmatched. DNA for the CDR3: TGTGCCAGCAGGGGACAGACCTCAACTAATGAAAAACTGTTTTTT. Protein: CASRGQTSTNEKLFF.

The chain's CDR3 is CASSPTRDRGRNEQFF. The CDR3 DNA reads TGCGCCAGCAGCCCCACCCGGGACAGGGGGCGGAATGAGCAGTTCTTC. The chain uses TRBV4-1 and TRBJ2-1, with TRBD1 matching over 12 bases. With V trimmed by 4 bases and J by 7 bases, 8 bases remained unmatched. The CDR3 contains 16 residues. The germline V gene has CDR1 MGHRA and CDR2 YSYEKL.

The chain couples TRBV29-1 to TRBJ2-7; D possibly corresponds to TRBD2 (6 bases). From germline, CDR1 is SQVTM and CDR2 ANQGSEA. Trimming took off 6 bases at V and 0 bases at J, with 18 bases between the two ends. The CDR3 has 15 amino acids. The CDR3 DNA reads TGCAGCGTCCTTAAACTAGCCTTAAGCTCCTACGAGCAGTACTTC. Its protein product is CSVLKLALSSYEQYF.

Only a few counts were recorded for this clone. V is TRBV27 and J is TRBJ2-1, with D possibly TRBD2 on 7 matching bases. V was cut by 0 bases and J by 10 bases, with 16 bases left in between. The CDR3 spans 15 residues. The germline gives CDR1 MNHEY, CDR2 SMNVEV (reference sequence). The CDR3 DNA is TGTGCCAGCAGTTTATCGTGGGGGGGCCGGGTAGAGCAGTTCTTC. Translating gives CASSLSWGGRVEQFF.

CDR3 protein: CASSLGYKGLGTEAFF. CDR3 coding DNA: TGTGCCAGCAGCTTGGGGTACAAGGGGCTGGGGACTGAAGCTTTCTTT. This chain connects TRBV5-4 to TRBJ1-1; D perhaps matches TRBD1 (5 bases). Per germline, CDR1 SGHNT and CDR2 YYREEE (reference sequence). This CDR3 has 16 residues. Trimming removed 0 bases from V and 5 bases from J, with 17 bases in between.

CDR3 bases: TGTGCCAGCAGCCCGACAGGGAATGAAAAACTGTTTTTT. This sequence encodes CASSPTGNEKLFF. The V and J genes are TRBV6-6 and TRBJ1-4; TRBD1 agrees at 7 bases. The CDR3 extends over 13 amino acids. Trimming took 6 bases from V and 5 from J; bases not matched to a gene: 3. The germline V gene encodes CDR1 MNHNY and CDR2 SVGAGI (reference sequence).

Concerning this clone: One end of the junction is discordant with germline, which a read error may explain. The chain joins TRBV5-6 to TRBJ1-4, with 7 bases lining up with TRBD1. Per germline, CDR1 SGHDT and CDR2 YYEEEE. The CDR3 length is 15 residues. The CDR3 DNA reads as TGTGCCAGCAGCTTGGTTAAGGGGGCTAACGAAAAACTGTTTTTT. Protein product: CASSLVKGANEKLFF. Variable domain in full (rest from reference TRBV5-6 and TRBJ1-4): DAGVTQSPTHLIKTRGQQVTLRCSPKSGHDTVSWYQQALGQGPQFIFQYYEEEERQRGNFPDRFSGHQFPNYSSELNVNALLLGDSALYLCASSLVKGANEKLFFGSGTQLSVL.

The chain couples TRBV28 to TRBJ2-2; 9 bases line up with TRBD1. The germline CDR1 and CDR2 sequences are MDHEN and SYDVKM. The CDR3 loop spans 15 amino acids. Germline trimming cut 4 bases from V and 5 bases from J; bases unmatched to any gene: 5. CDR3 protein: CASSWTGVRTGELFF. The CDR3 DNA sequence: TGTGCCAGCAGTTGGACAGGGGTGCGGACCGGGGAGCTGTTTTTT.

The CDR3 sequence: CASSELGLRAFF. The CDR3 DNA is TGTGCCAGCAGTGAATTAGGATTGCGGGCTTTCTTT. The rearrangement links TRBV6-1 to TRBJ1-1, with D unclear. This CDR3 contains 12 residues. The germline V and J ends were trimmed by 2 bases and 11 bases, with 12 bases remaining between them. Looked up from germline, CDR1 is MNHNS and CDR2 is SASEGT.

The chain couples TRBV19 to TRBJ1-5, with no clear D. V was cut by 5 bases and J by 5 bases, with 19 bases left in between. The CDR3 extends over 16 amino acids. The germline CDR1 and CDR2 sequences are LNHDA and SQIVND (reference sequence). CDR3 residues: CASSPRGGNWDQPQHF. The CDR3 coding sequence is TGTGCCAGTAGTCCGAGAGGAGGTAACTGGGATCAGCCCCAGCATTTT.

This chain connects TRBV5-4 to TRBJ2-2, with 7 positions matching TRBD1. The CDR3 runs 15 residues. V dropped 1 base and J dropped 1; count of bases not matched to a gene: 1. Per the germline V gene, CDR1 is SGHNT and CDR2 is YYREEE (reference sequence). CDR3 nucleotide sequence: TGTGCCAGCAGCTTGTGGGACAGGAACACCGGGGAGCTGTTTTTT. Translating it yields CASSLWDRNTGELFF.

V gene TRBV2 combines with J gene TRBJ2-2, with 11 bases lining up with TRBD2. Germline CDR1 is SNHLY and CDR2 is FYNNEI. The CDR3 is 14 amino acids. Germline trimming cut 4 bases from V and 6 bases from J; bases unmatched to any gene: 1. The CDR3 sequence: CASSGLAGPGELFF. The CDR3 region has the DNA TGTGCCAGCAGTGGACTAGCGGGACCCGGGGAGCTGTTTTTT.

This clone was seen only once. The V and J genes are TRBV5-1 and TRBJ2-5, with TRBD1 identical over 8 bases. Losses at the gene ends were 4 bases for V and 9 bases for J; bases not matched to a gene: 11. Germline loops: CDR1 SGHRS, CDR2 YFSETQ. The CDR3 is made up of 14 amino acids. This CDR3 reads CASSVDRGRGAQYF. The CDR3 coding sequence is TGCGCCAGCAGCGTCGACAGGGGCCGAGGGGCCCAGTACTTC.

In this sample, this clone turned up once. The chain carries TRBV28 and TRBJ2-5, with TRBD2 identical over 10 bases. CDR1 and CDR2 (germline): MDHEN, SYDVKM. The CDR3 covers 15 residues. V lost 5 bases to trimming and J lost 5 bases; unmatched junction nucleotides: 8. CDR3 sequence reads: CASSLLLAGDETQYF. Here the CDR3 DNA reads TGTGCCAGCAGTCTGCTCCTAGCGGGAGATGAGACCCAGTACTTC.

This clone showed up just a few times. This chain connects TRBV28 to TRBJ2-1; D is undetermined. With 6 bases removed from V and 4 bases from J, the gap between germline ends came to 13 bases. Germline CDR1 is MDHEN and CDR2 is SYDVKM. This CDR3 contains 14 residues. This CDR3 reads CASRKPFDYNEQFF. CDR3 sequence (DNA): TGTGCCAGCAGGAAGCCCTTCGATTACAATGAGCAGTTCTTC.

V and J are TRBV5-1 and TRBJ2-5; D uncertain. Gene TRBJ2-7 matches the end of the DNA better, so the J call may be wrong. This CDR3 is built from 11 residues. Germline V gene sequence: CDR1 SGHRS, CDR2 YFSETQ. CDR3 nucleotide sequence: TGCGCCAGCAGCGATACCTACGAGCAGTACTTC. This gives the protein CASSDTYEQYF.

This rearrangement joins TRBV11-2 to TRBJ1-3; D is perhaps TRBD1 (5 bases). The CDR3 contains 16 residues. V lost 1 base and J lost 3, with 13 bases in between. Germline assignment: CDR1 SGHAT and CDR2 FQNNGV. CDR3 protein: CASSLGSGGFGNTIYF. The CDR3 DNA reads TGTGCCAGCAGCTTAGGGTCCGGGGGATTTGGAAACACCATATATTTT.

A note on this clone: This sample includes further DNA sequences coding for the same CDR3. V usage is TRBV30 and J usage is TRBJ1-1, with D possibly matching TRBD1 (5 bases). V lost 0 bases to trimming and J lost 7 bases, with 9 bases between them. The CDR3 is made up of 12 amino acids. The germline gives CDR1 GTSNPN, CDR2 SVGIG (reference sequence). The CDR3 nucleotides read TGTGCCTGGAGTGTACAAGGGGATGAAGCTTTCTTT. Translating gives CAWSVQGDEAFF.

The gene calls are TRBV29-1 and TRBJ2-5, with D possibly TRBD2 on 5 matching bases. Trimming removed 4 bases from V and 1 base from J, with 10 bases in between. CDR1 and CDR2 (germline): SQVTM, ANQGSEA. The CDR3 runs to 13 residues. The CDR3 DNA reads as TGCAGCGTTGCTCTGAGGGCCCAAGAGACCCAGTACTTC. As protein: CSVALRAQETQYF.

This sequence joins TRBV18 and TRBJ2-5; the D is unclear. The CDR3 is 13 residues long. CDR1 and CDR2 from the germline V gene are KGHSH and LQKENI. Trimming stripped 2 bases from V and 3 bases from J, with 7 bases between. The CDR3 nucleotides are TGTGCCAGCTCACCAGGGCATAAAGAGACCCAGTACTTC. Its translation is CASSPGHKETQYF.

This chain uses TRBV2 with TRBJ1-4; TRBD1 agrees at 8 bases. With 7 bases clipped from V and 5 bases from J, the junction kept 6 bases outside the gene matches. The CDR3 is 14 amino acids. Germline V gene data show CDR1 as SNHLY and CDR2 as FYNNEI. The CDR3 sequence is CASKNRGTNEKLFF. The CDR3 DNA is TGTGCCAGCAAAAACAGGGGGACCAATGAAAAACTGTTTTTT.

V is TRBV7-9 and J is TRBJ1-4, with D possibly being TRBD1 (5 bases). The germline V gene has CDR1 SEHNR and CDR2 FQNEAQ (reference sequence). V lost 1 base, J lost 5 bases, and 14 bases lay in between. The CDR3 is made up of 16 amino acids. The CDR3 loop is CASSLGGREGNEKLFF. The CDR3 nucleotides read TGTGCCAGCAGCTTAGGAGGCAGGGAGGGAAATGAAAAACTGTTTTTT.

Comments on this clone: A junction end diverges from the germline sequence, so it may reflect a read error. Other nucleotide sequences in the sample specify the same CDR3. The chain couples TRBV11-2 to TRBJ1-1; D is unresolved. Germline V gene data show CDR1 as SGHAT and CDR2 as FQNNGV. The CDR3 extends over 13 amino acids. The CDR3 DNA is TGCGCCAGCAGCTTAAGCGAGGGCACTGAAGCTTTCTTT. Translation gives CASSLSEGTEAFF.

The chain links TRBV27 to TRBJ2-5; 9 bases agree with TRBD2. The ends lost 2 bases at V and 11 bases at J; junction bases unmatched: 12. Germline CDR1 reads MNHEY; CDR2 reads SMNVEV (reference sequence). The CDR3 is 15 residues long. DNA of the CDR3: TGTGCCAGCAGTTTAGTTTCGGGACTAGCTGGAGAGCAGTACTTC. Translating it yields CASSLVSGLAGEQYF.

The chain couples TRBV6-5 to TRBJ2-7; the D is unclear. The germline gives CDR1 MNHEY, CDR2 SVGAGI. The CDR3 extends over 15 amino acids. The ends were cut back, 6 bases at V and 2 bases at J, with 17 bases in the middle. For the CDR3, the DNA is TGTGCCAGCAGGATCCGAGAGGCTGGAACCTACGAGCAGTACTTC. This sequence encodes CASRIREAGTYEQYF.

The chain is built from TRBV5-6 and TRBJ1-6; 7 bases agree with TRBD1. The CDR3 totals 16 residues. Losses at the gene ends were 4 bases for V and 4 bases for J; bases not matched to a gene: 8. Germline V CDR1 and CDR2: SGHDT, YYEEEE. CDR3 coding DNA: TGTGCCAGCAGCCTCCGGGACAGCCGTTATAATTCACCCCTCCACTTT. It is translated as CASSLRDSRYNSPLHF.

Comments on this clone: This specimen includes other DNA sequences encoding the same CDR3. This chain uses TRBV5-1 with TRBJ2-3; the D gene is possibly TRBD1 (5 bases). Trimming pared 0 bases from V and 4 bases from J, leaving 12 bases between. This CDR3 is 15 amino acids long. Germline V lookup: CDR1 SGHRS, CDR2 YFSETQ. DNA for the CDR3: TGCGCCAGCAGCTTGGAGGGCCAGGGTGCAGATACGCAGTATTTT. It yields the protein CASSLEGQGADTQYF.

The V and J genes are TRBV19 and TRBJ2-3, with 8 bases aligning to TRBD2. Trimming cost V 2 bases and J 4 bases; bases outside gene matches: 5. Germline-derived CDR1 and CDR2 are LNHDA and SQIVND (reference sequence). This CDR3 is 15 amino acids long. CDR3 protein: CASSIPGRAPDTQYF. The DNA of the CDR3 is TGTGCCAGTAGTATACCCGGGAGGGCCCCAGATACGCAGTATTTT.